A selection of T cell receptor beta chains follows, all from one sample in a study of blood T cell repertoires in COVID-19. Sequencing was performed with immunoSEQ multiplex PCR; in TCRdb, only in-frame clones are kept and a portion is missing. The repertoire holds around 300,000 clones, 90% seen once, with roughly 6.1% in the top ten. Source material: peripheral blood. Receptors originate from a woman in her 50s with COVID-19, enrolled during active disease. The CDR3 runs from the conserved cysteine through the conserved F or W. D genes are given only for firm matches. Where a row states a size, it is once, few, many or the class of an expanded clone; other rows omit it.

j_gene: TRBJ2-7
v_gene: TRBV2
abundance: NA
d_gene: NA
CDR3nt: TGTGCCAGCAGTGAGCAGGGGCCATCCTACGAGCAGTACTTC
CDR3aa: CASSEQGPSYEQYF

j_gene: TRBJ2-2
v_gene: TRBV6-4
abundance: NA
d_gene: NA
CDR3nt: TGTGCCAGCAGTGACAGGGCGGGTACCGGGGAGCTGTTTTTT
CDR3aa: CASSDRAGTGELFF

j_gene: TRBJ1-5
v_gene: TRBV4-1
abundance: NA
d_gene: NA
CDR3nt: TGCGCCAGCAGCCAAGGGGAGAGCAATCAGCCCCAGCATTTT
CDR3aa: CASSQGESNQPQHF

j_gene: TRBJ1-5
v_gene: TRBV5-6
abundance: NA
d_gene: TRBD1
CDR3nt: TGTGCCAGCAGCTTGAAACAGGGGAATCAGCCCCAGCATTTT
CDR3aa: CASSLKQGNQPQHF

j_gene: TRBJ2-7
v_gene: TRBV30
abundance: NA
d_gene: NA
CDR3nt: TGTGCCTGCGGGGGTATTGGGGACGAGCAGTACTTC
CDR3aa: CACGGIGDEQYF

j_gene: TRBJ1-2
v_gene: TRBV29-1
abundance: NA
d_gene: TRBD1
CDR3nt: TGCAGCGTAGGACAGGGGACGTATGGCTACACCTTC
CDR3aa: CSVGQGTYGYTF

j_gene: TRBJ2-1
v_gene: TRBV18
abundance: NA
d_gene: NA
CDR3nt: TGTGCCAGCTCACCACAGGGGGGGTACAATGAGCAGTTCTTC
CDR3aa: CASSPQGGYNEQFF

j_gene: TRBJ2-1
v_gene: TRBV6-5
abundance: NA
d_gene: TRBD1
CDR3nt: TGTGCCAGCAGTCCTGGGACAGGGAGGAATGAGCAGTTCTTC
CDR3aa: CASSPGTGRNEQFF

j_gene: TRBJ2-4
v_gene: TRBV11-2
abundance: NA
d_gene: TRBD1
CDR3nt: TGTGCCAGCAGCTCTGGACAGGGATACATTCAGTACTTC
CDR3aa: CASSSGQGYIQYF

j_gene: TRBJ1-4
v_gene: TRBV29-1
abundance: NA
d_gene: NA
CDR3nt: TGCAGCGCCTCGACAGCGAGTTGGGAAAAACTGTTTTTT
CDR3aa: CSASTASWEKLFF

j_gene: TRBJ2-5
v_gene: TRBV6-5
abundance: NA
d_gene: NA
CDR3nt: TGTGCCAGCAGGGGTAGCGGAGAGACCCAGTACTTC
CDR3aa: CASRGSGETQYF

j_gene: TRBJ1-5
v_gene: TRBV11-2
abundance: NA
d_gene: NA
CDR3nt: TGTGCCAGCAGCTTAGTGGGCAGTAGCAATCAGCCCCAGCATTTT
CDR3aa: CASSLVGSSNQPQHF

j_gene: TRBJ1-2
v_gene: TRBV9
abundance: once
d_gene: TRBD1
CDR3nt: TGTGCCAGCAGCTTAGACAGGGGGCCAATCTATGGCTACACCTTC
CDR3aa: CASSLDRGPIYGYTF

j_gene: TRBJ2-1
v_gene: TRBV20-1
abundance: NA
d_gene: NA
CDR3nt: TGCAGTGCTAGTCCTAGCTTCTACAATGAGCAGTTCTTC
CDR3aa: CSASPSFYNEQFF

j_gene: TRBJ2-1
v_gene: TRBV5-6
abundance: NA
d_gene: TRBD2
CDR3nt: TGTGCCAGTTTCCTAGCGGGAAGTTACAATGAGCAGTTCTTC
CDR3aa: CASFLAGSYNEQFF

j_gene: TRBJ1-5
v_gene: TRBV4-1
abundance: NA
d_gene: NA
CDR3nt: TGCGCCAGCAGCCAAGATGGGGGCCTGAATCAGCCCCAGCATTTT
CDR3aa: CASSQDGGLNQPQHF

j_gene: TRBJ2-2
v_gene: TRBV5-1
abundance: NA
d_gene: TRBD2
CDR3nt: TGCGCCAGCAGTCTGCGGGGGGCGCGAACCGGGGAGCTGTTTTTT
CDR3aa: CASSLRGARTGELFF

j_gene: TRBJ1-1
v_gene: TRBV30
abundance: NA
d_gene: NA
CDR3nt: TGTGCCTGGAGTGTATCGGGTTGGACTGAAGCTTTCTTT
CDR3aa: CAWSVSGWTEAFF

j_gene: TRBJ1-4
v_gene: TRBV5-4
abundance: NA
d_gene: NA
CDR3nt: TGTGCCAGCAGCTTGGGGGCAACAACTAATGAAAAACTGTTTTTT
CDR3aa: CASSLGATTNEKLFF

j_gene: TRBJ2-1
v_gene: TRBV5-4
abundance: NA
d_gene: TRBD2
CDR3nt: TGTGCCAGCAGCCCGGGTACTAGCGGGAGAGGGAACAATGAGCAGTTCTTC
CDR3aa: CASSPGTSGRGNNEQFF

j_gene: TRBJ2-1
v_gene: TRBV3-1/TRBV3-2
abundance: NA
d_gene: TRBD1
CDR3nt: TGTGCCAGCAGCCAACCGGGACAGGGTTTCCATGAGCAGTTCTTC
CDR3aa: CASSQPGQGFHEQFF

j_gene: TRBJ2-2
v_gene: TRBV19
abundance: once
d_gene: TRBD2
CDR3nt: TGTGCCAGCAGTATGACGGCTAGCGGGAGTTACGGGGAGCTGTTTTTT
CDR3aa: CASSMTASGSYGELFF

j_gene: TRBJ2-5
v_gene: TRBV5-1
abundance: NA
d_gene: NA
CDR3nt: TGCGCCAGCAAATTGGTGGGCTGGTCAGAGACCCAGTACTTC
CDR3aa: CASKLVGWSETQYF

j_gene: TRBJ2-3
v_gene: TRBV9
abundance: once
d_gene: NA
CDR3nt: TGTGCCAGCAGCGTTCCCGTTACAAGTACGCAGTATTTT
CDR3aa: CASSVPVTSTQYF

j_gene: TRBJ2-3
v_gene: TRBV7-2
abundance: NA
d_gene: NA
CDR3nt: TGTGCCAGCAGAACCGCCGGGTCAGCGGGCACAGATACGCAGTATTTT
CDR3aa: CASRTAGSAGTDTQYF

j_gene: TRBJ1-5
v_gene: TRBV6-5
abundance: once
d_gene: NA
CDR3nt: TGTGCCAGCAGTCGGTTCTCGGAGGGCAATCAGCCCCAGCATTTT
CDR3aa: CASSRFSEGNQPQHF

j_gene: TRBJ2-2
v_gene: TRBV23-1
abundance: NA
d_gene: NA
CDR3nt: TGCGCCAGCGGTACGGGGGTCATGAACACCGGGGAGCTGTTTTTT
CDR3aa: CASGTGVMNTGELFF

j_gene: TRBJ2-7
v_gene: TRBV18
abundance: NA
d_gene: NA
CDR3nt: TGTGCCAGCTCACCACATGGTTCCGGCGGGGAGCAGTACTTC
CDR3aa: CASSPHGSGGEQYF

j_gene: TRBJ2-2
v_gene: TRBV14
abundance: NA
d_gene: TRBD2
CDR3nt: TGTGCCAGCAGCCAAGTCCTGGCTGGCGGGAGGGCCACCACCGGGGAGCTGTTTTTT
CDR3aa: CASSQVLAGGRATTGELFF

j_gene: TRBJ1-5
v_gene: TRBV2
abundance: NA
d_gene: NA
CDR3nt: TGTGCCAGCAGTGGGGGGCGAAACAATCAGCCCCAGCATTTT
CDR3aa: CASSGGRNNQPQHF

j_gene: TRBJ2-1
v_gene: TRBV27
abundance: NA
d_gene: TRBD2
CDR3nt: TGTGCCAGCATTGCCCTCCCCCGAGCGGGAGGTTTCTACAATGAGCAGTTCTTC
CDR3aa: CASIALPRAGGFYNEQFF

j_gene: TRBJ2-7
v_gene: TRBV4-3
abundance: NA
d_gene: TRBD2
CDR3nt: TGCGCCAGCAGCCAGTGGACTAGCGGGAGCTCGGTTTCCTACGAGCAGTACTTC
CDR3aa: CASSQWTSGSSVSYEQYF

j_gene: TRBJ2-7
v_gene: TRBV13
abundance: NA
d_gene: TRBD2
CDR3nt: TGTGCCAGCAGCCGGACTAGCGTTCACGAGCAGTACTTC
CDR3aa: CASSRTSVHEQYF

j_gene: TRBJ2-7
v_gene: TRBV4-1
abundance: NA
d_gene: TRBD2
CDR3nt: TGCGCCAGCAGCCACCCTAAACTAGCGGGAGTTACTTACGAGCAGTACTTC
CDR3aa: CASSHPKLAGVTYEQYF

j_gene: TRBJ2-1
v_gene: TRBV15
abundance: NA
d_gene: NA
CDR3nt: TGTGCCACCAGCAGAGACACCTACAATGAGCAGTTCTTC
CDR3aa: CATSRDTYNEQFF

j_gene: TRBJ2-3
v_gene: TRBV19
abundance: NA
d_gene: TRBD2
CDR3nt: TGTGCCAGTAGAACCTTAGCGGGAGGCCAACGGCAGTATTTT
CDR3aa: CASRTLAGGQRQYF

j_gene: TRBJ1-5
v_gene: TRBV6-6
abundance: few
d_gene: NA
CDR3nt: TGTGCCAGCAGAGGCGGATACAATCAGCCCCAGCATTTT
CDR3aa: CASRGGYNQPQHF

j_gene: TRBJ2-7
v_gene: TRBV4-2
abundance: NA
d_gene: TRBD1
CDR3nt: TGTGCCAGCAGCCAAAACAGGGGAATCTACGAGCAGTACTTC
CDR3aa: CASSQNRGIYEQYF

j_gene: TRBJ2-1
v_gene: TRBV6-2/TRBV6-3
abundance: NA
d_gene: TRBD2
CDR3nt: TGTGCCAGCAGTTACTTAGGCGGGAGGGCCGGAAATGAGCAGTTCTTC
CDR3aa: CASSYLGGRAGNEQFF

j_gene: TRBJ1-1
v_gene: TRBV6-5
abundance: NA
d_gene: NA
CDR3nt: TGTGCCAGCAGTTACTCGCCAGGGGACGTTTCTGAAGCTTTCTTT
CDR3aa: CASSYSPGDVSEAFF

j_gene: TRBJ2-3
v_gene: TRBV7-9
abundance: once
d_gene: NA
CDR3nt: TGTGCCAGCAGCTTAGGGCCGGGACACCCTGCCTTTCAGACAGATACGCAGTATTTT
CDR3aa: CASSLGPGHPAFQTDTQYF

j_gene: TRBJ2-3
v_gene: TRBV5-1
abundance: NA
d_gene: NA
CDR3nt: TGCGCCAGCAACTCTAGAGTAGGTGGCACAGATACGCAGTATTTT
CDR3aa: CASNSRVGGTDTQYF

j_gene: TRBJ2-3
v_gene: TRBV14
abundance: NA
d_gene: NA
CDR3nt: TGTGCCAGCAGCCAATTGTATGTGACGCAGTATTTT
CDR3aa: CASSQLYVTQYF

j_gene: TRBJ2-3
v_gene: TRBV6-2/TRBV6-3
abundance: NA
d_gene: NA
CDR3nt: TGTGCCAGCAGTCCCTTGGCTAGCAGGAGGGACCCTAGCACAGATACGCAGTATTTT
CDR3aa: CASSPLASRRDPSTDTQYF

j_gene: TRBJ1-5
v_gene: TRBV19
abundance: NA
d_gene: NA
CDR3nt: TGTGCCAGTAGTATAACAGGGAATCATCAGCCCCAGCATTTT
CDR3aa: CASSITGNHQPQHF

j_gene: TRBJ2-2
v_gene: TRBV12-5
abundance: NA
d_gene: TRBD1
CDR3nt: TGTGCTAGTGGTTTGGTACCGGGACAGGGGGCGAGGGGGAACACCGGGGAGCTGTTTTTT
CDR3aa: CASGLVPGQGARGNTGELFF

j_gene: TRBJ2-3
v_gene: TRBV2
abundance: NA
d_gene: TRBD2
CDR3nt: TGTGCCAGTGCACCGGGACTAGCGGGAATCCGGCAGTATTTT
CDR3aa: CASAPGLAGIRQYF

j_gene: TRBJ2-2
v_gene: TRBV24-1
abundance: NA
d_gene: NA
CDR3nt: TGTGCCACCAGTGAGGGGGGATGGTCCGAGGAGCTGTTTTTT
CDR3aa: CATSEGGWSEELFF

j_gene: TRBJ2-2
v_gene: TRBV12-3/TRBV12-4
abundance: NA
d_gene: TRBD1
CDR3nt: TGTGCCAGCAGTTGGACAGGGACCGGGGAGCTGTTTTTT
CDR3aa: CASSWTGTGELFF

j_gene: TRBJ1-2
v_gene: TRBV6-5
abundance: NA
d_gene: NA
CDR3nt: TGTGCCAGCAGGCCCGTTGGGCAATCCGTCTATGGCTACACCTTC
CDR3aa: CASRPVGQSVYGYTF

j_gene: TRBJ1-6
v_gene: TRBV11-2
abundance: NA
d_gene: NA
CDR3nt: TGTGCCAGCAGCTTAGAGTCCCAGGGGAATTCACCCCTCCACTTT
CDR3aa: CASSLESQGNSPLHF

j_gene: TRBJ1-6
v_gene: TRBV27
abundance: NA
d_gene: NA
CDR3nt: TGTGCCAGCAGTTCCCGGGAGGGGAGTATGGATTCACCCCTCCACTTT
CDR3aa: CASSSREGSMDSPLHF